This T cell receptor (beta chain) is from a study of shared clonotypes between healthy human individuals. Whole-study context: Three men and a couple of women, aged 18 to 49, were donors.

Per the germline V gene, CDR1 is SGHNT and CDR2 is YENEEA. The CDR3 loop spans 16 amino acids. Study results and limitations: Non-shared clonotypes displayed generation probabilities falling below those of clonotypes present in all four donors.

Clones were sequenced by immunoSEQ multiplex PCR, and TCRdb holds only the in-frame ones, with some missing. This table has approximately 1,500,000 clones, approximately 98% appearing once. On this clone: As yet, its antigen is unknown.

What was sequenced was naive CD4+ T cells sorted from blood. The subset: CD45RA+ positively selected. This TCR derives from a man younger than 40 in good health. This chain connects TRBV11-3 to TRBJ2-3; 9 nucleotides align to TRBD2. The CDR3 reads CTNRPGASGTTDTQYF. The CDR3 nucleotides read TGTACAAATCGCCCTGGGGCTAGCGGGACCACAGATACGCAGTATTTT.